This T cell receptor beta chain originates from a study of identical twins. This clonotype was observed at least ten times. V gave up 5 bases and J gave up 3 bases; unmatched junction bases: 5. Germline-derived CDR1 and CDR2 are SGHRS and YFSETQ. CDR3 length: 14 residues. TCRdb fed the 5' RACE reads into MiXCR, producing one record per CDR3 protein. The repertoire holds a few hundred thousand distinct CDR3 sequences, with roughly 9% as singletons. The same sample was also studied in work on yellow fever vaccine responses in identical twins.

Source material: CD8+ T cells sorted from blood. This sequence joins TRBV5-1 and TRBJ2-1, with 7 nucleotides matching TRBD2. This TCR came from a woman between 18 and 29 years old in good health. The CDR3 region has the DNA TGCGCCAGCAGACAAGCGGGGATCTACAATGAGCAGTTCTTC. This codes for CASRQAGIYNEQFF.